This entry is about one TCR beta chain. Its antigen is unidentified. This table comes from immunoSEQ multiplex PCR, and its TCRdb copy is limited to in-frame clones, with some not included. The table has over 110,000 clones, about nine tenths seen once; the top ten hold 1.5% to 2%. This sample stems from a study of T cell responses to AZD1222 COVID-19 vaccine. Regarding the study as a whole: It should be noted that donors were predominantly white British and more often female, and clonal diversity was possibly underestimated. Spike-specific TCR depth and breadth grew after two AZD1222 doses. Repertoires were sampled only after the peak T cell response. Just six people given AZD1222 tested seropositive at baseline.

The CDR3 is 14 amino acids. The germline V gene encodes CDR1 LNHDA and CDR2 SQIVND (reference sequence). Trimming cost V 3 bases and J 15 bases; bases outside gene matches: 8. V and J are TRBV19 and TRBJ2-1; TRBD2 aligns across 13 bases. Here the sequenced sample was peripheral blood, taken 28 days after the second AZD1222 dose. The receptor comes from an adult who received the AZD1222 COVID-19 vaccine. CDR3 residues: CASSIQTSGRAWFF. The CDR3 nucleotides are TGTGCCAGTAGTATCCAAACTAGCGGGAGGGCCTGGTTCTTC. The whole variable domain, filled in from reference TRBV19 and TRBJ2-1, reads DGGITQSPKYLFRKEGQNVTLSCEQNLNHDAMYWYRQDPGQGLRLIYYSQIVNDFQKGDIAEGYSVSREKKESFPLTVTSAQKNPTAFYLCASSIQTSGRAWFFGPGTRLTVL.